Shown below are 2 T cell receptor beta chains from a single sample sequenced in a study of blood T cell repertoires in COVID-19. Sequencing was performed with immunoSEQ multiplex PCR; in TCRdb, only in-frame clones are kept and a portion is missing. This table holds more than 350,000 clones, over 75% found once. Sequencing was done on a sample of PBMCs or T cells enriched from blood (not recorded which). The receptor source for this set is a woman under 30 who had been exposed to COVID-19.

The V call is TRBV19, the J call TRBJ2-5; 8 bases fit TRBD1. The CDR3 covers 13 residues. CDR1 and CDR2 (germline): LNHDA, SQIVND (reference sequence). With V trimmed by 7 bases and J by 4 bases, 5 bases remained unmatched. Here the CDR3 reads CASKRDRGETQYF. CDR3 bases: TGTGCCAGTAAGAGAGACAGGGGAGAGACCCAGTACTTC.

This sequence joins TRBV7-2 and TRBJ2-5; 10 bases are shared with TRBD2. Losses at the gene ends were 2 bases for V and 1 base for J; bases not matched to a gene: 4. Germline V gives CDR1 SGHTA, CDR2 FQGNSA. The CDR3 has 16 amino acids. The CDR3 loop reads CASSLQAGGLQETQYF. In nucleotides, the CDR3 is TGTGCCAGCAGCTTACAAGCGGGGGGGCTCCAAGAGACCCAGTACTTC.